This is a list of T cell receptor beta chains from one sample in a study of shared clonotypes between healthy human individuals. Sequencing used immunoSEQ multiplex PCR; TCRdb keeps in-frame clones, though not all of them. This sample has roughly 2,000,000 clones; just under 95% occur once, and the top ten carry approximately 1.7%. Material: naive CD8+ T cells from PBMCs. Receptors originate from a man younger than 35 in good health. Some clones in this sample may be carry-over from other donors' samples. Both conserved end residues are trimmed from each CDR3. The order of the fields is V gene, J gene, CDR3 protein.

>TRBV29-1|TRBJ1-6
SLRALNSPLH
>TRBV4-3|TRBJ2-1
ASSHASGSSYNEQF
>TRBV11-1|TRBJ1-4
ASSLDSPTNEKLF
>TRBV6-1|TRBJ1-1
ASGGIRNTEAF
>TRBV5-1|TRBJ2-2
ASSSSRRSTYGTGELF
>TRBV4-2|TRBJ2-1
ASSQVGRDQARF
>TRBV29-1|TRBJ1-2
SSKTGSYGYT
>TRBV7-8|TRBJ2-1
ASSLGGYADEQF
>TRBV5-1|TRBJ2-7
ASSPGTGFSYEQY
>TRBV7-6|TRBJ2-4
ASSLGTDKNIQY
>TRBV2|TRBJ2-3
ATWRTGGTDTQY
>TRBV15|TRBJ2-6
ATSSEGAGANVLT
>TRBV18|TRBJ2-7
ASSPGGAEQY
>TRBV4-1|TRBJ2-7
ASSPGDRANEQY
>TRBV5-8|TRBJ1-2
ASSTDRRYGYT
>TRBV28|TRBJ2-5
ASSLSRRGRNEETQY
>TRBV6-5|TRBJ1-1
ASSYQNMNTEAF
>TRBV30|TRBJ2-7
AWTESSYEQY
>TRBV5-1|TRBJ1-2
ASSHTSGGDGYT
>TRBV9|TRBJ1-2
ASRNPTRQGQYGYT
>TRBV5-1|TRBJ1-1
ASSSRDENTEAF
>TRBV27|TRBJ2-7
ASSLSGASSYEQY
>TRBV30|TRBJ2-3
AWISQGSWTDTQY
>TRBV28|TRBJ1-5
ASSPGAGDVLWQPQH
>TRBV4-1|TRBJ2-1
ASSQEVTFGASGVSEQF
>TRBV5-8|TRBJ1-5
ASSLSPPRWDQPQH
>TRBV19|TRBJ2-1
ASAEAGGPFGYNEQF
>TRBV7-8|TRBJ2-1
ASSSRPGASYPLSYNEQF